The 25 T cell receptor beta chains below were found in one sample sequenced in a study of regulatory T cells in long-lasting Graves disease. Relying on iRepertoire HTBI primers and Arm-PCR of CDR3 regions, the team built TCR beta libraries. TCRdb fed the multiplex PCR reads into MiXCR, producing one record per CDR3 protein. The sample records around 510,000 distinct CDR3 sequences, about 20% being singletons. Stated time point: persistent/refractory GD, antithyroid drugs over 5 years with positive TRAb. The TCR library used RNA extracted from PBMCs. Source: peripheral blood mononuclear cells (PBMCs), taken when the disease was refractory, from a patient treated with antithyroid drugs. The receptors were sampled from a female donor with Graves disease.

This clonotype was counted many times. This chain connects TRBV3-1 to TRBJ1-1; possible D gene TRBD1, 6 bases. Trimming removed 4 bases at V and 3 bases at J, with 15 bases between. CDR1 is LGHDT and CDR2 is YNNKEL in the germline V gene (reference sequence). The CDR3 has 15 amino acids. CDR3 nucleotides: TGTGCCAGCAGCCCCGCTAGTGGGGGCTACACTGAAGCTTTCTTT. As protein: CASSPASGGYTEAFF.

V gene TRBV2 combines with J gene TRBJ2-3; 10 bases map to TRBD2. This CDR3 is 15 amino acids long. Per germline, CDR1 SNHLY and CDR2 FYNNEI. After removal of 6 bases from V and 0 bases from J, the junction contained 3 bases not matched to a gene. The CDR3, as DNA: TGTGCCAGCAGGATGACTAGCGGGAGCACAGATACGCAGTATTTT. Protein: CASRMTSGSTDTQYF.

This clonotype was counted ten times or more. The V call is TRBV20-1, the J call TRBJ2-5, with 12 positions matching TRBD2. The CDR3 spans 15 residues. Germline CDR1 DFQATT, CDR2 SNEGSKA (reference sequence). V lost 3 bases to trimming and J lost 4 bases; unmatched junction nucleotides: 6. CDR3 sequence: CSARTSGGGGETQYF. For the CDR3, the DNA is TGCAGTGCTAGGACTAGCGGGGGAGGAGGAGAGACCCAGTACTTC.

This clonotype has a handful of counts. The V and J genes are TRBV29-1 and TRBJ2-7, with D tentatively TRBD2 (6 bases). This CDR3 is built from 14 residues. Germline CDR1 and CDR2: SQVTM and ANQGSEA. Trimming shortened V by 4 bases and J by 2 bases, and 15 bases separated the two germline ends. This CDR3 is CSVVRDSGAYEQYF. In DNA, the CDR3 is TGCAGCGTTGTTAGGGATAGCGGAGCCTACGAGCAGTACTTC.

In this sample, this clonotype turned up a few times. The chain recombines TRBV9 with TRBJ2-5, with 7 bases that match TRBD2. CDR3 size: 15 residues. The V gene end was trimmed by 6 bases and the J gene end by 2 bases; junction bases not matched to a gene: 10. Per germline, CDR1 SGDLS and CDR2 YYNGEE. The CDR3 nucleotides read TGTGCCAGCAATTTCGGCGGGGGACCTCAAGAGACCCAGTACTTC. Translating it yields CASNFGGGPQETQYF.

As for this clonotype: This may stem from a read error, because a much larger clone lies one nucleotide away. The chain joins TRBV20-1 to TRBJ1-1, with D unresolved. The CDR3 is 13 amino acids. From germline, CDR1 is DFQATT and CDR2 SNEGSKA (reference sequence). V was clipped by 0 bases and J by 5 bases, with 10 bases between them. The CDR3 protein is CSARDPTVTEAFF. Here the CDR3 DNA reads TGCAGTGCTAGAGACCCGACGGTGACTGAAGCTTTCTTT.

Points on this clonotype: Possible read error: a much larger clone is one base away. The gene calls are TRBV2 and TRBJ1-5, with unresolved D. The CDR3 extends over 14 amino acids. V was shortened by 4 bases and J by 3 bases, with 10 bases between the two germline ends. In germline, CDR1 is SNHLY, CDR2 FYNNEI. CDR3 nucleotide sequence: TGTGCCAGCAGTGGATTCGCAGCCAATCAGCCCCAGCATTTT. Its protein product is CASSGFAANQPQHF. Full variable domain (rest looked up from reference TRBV2 and TRBJ1-5): EPEVTQTPSHQVTQMGQEVILRCVPISNHLYFYWYRQILGQKVEFLVSFYNNEISEKSEIFDDQFSVERPDGSNFTLKIRSTKLEDSAMYFCASSGFAANQPQHFGDGTRLSIL.

The sample holds many counts of this clonotype. This rearrangement joins TRBV2 to TRBJ2-2; TRBD2 matches at 8 bases. Germline CDR1 SNHLY, CDR2 FYNNEI. This CDR3 has 13 residues. V shed 9 bases, J shed 4 bases, and the junction held 4 bases outside the gene matches. This CDR3 is CASRGTSTGELFF. CDR3 nucleotide sequence: TGTGCCAGTCGTGGGACTAGCACCGGGGAGCTGTTTTTT.

V and J are TRBV6-1 and TRBJ2-1; 10 bases align to TRBD2. V gave up 1 base and J gave up 10 bases; unmatched junction bases: 7. This CDR3 region has 15 residues. The V gene's germline CDR1 is MNHNS and CDR2 SASEGT. CDR3 in amino acids: CASSEDWGLAIEQFF. The CDR3 DNA reads as TGTGCCAGCAGTGAAGATTGGGGACTAGCGATCGAGCAGTTCTTC.

V is TRBV20-1 and J is TRBJ1-5, with D perhaps TRBD1 (5 bases). Trimming took off 3 bases at V and 0 bases at J, with 9 bases between the two ends. This CDR3 spans 14 amino acids. The germline gives CDR1 DFQATT, CDR2 SNEGSKA (reference sequence). The DNA of the CDR3 is TGCAGTGCTAGTCAGGGTTATAGCAATCAGCCCCAGCATTTT. Translated: CSASQGYSNQPQHF.

As concerns this clonotype: This clone may be a read error of a much larger clone one base away. This rearrangement joins TRBV12-3 or TRBV12-4 to TRBJ2-4; TRBD2 matches at 10 bases. The CDR3 extends over 19 amino acids. The junction had 15 bases not matched to a gene; V was cut back by 6 bases and J by 1 base. The CDR3: CASSPPGVAGGGAKNIQYF. The CDR3 nucleotides are TGTGCCAGCAGCCCTCCCGGGGTAGCGGGAGGAGGGGCCAAAAACATTCAGTACTTC.

A remark on this clonotype: It may be a read error: a sequence one base away is much more abundant. The V and J genes are TRBV7-8 and TRBJ1-2; D is unclear. Germline V CDR1 and CDR2: SGHVS, FQNEAQ. The CDR3 consists of 13 residues. CDR3 residues: CAGSLEGFGGYTF. DNA for the CDR3: TGTGCCGGCAGCTTAGAGGGTTTTGGTGGCTACACCTTC. The full variable domain, rest sourced from reference TRBV7-8 and TRBJ1-2, is GAGVSQSPRYKVAKRGQDVALRCDPISGHVSLFWYQQALGQGPEFLTYFQNEAQLDKSGLPSDRFFAERPEGSVSTLKIQRTQQEDSAVYLCAGSLEGFGGYTFGSGTRLTVV.

This clonotype was observed at least ten times. J is TRBJ1-2 and V is TRBV11-2; D uncertain. Between the trimmed V and J ends, which lost 1 base and 5 bases, there was a span of 14 bases. Germline V gene sequence: CDR1 SGHAT, CDR2 FQNNGV. The CDR3 is 15 residues long. The chain's CDR3 is CASSLGATLPYGYTF. The CDR3 DNA sequence: TGTGCCAGCAGCTTAGGGGCGACGCTCCCTTATGGCTACACCTTC.

This clonotype has ten or more counts. This chain connects TRBV28 to TRBJ2-7; D is unresolved. The CDR3 is 12 residues long. V gave up 6 bases and J gave up 0 bases, with 6 bases separating them. Germline CDR1 and CDR2: MDHEN and SYDVKM. CDR3 loop: CASSPLSYEQYF. Here the CDR3 DNA reads TGTGCCAGCAGCCCCCTCTCCTACGAGCAGTACTTC.

This clonotype was seen ten or more times. The chain uses TRBV6-1 and TRBJ2-2; TRBD2 matches 12 bases. Germline V gene data show CDR1 as MNHNS and CDR2 as SASEGT. The V segment lost 6 bases and the J segment 10 bases; nucleotides outside the gene matches: 9. The CDR3 has 15 residues. The CDR3 here is CASSLRLAGEEELFF. DNA for the CDR3: TGTGCCAGCAGCCTCCGACTAGCGGGAGAGGAGGAGCTGTTTTTT.

This clonotype appeared many times. J is TRBJ2-7 and V is TRBV15; D may be TRBD1 (5 bases). This CDR3 has 15 amino acids. Germline CDR1 and CDR2: LNHNV and YYDKDF (reference sequence). V was trimmed by 2 bases and J by 6 bases, leaving 17 bases between them. CDR3: CATSRSRVPIFEQYF. In nucleotides, the CDR3 is TGTGCCACCAGCAGATCCAGGGTCCCGATATTCGAGCAGTACTTC.

Only a few counts were recorded for this clonotype. The chain employs TRBV12-3 or TRBV12-4 and TRBJ2-7; TRBD2 aligns across 10 bases. The CDR3 runs to 14 residues. J lost 5 bases, V lost 4 bases, and 5 bases had no gene match. The CDR3 DNA follows: TGTGCCAGCAGTTATCGTCTAGCGGGAGACGAGCAGTACTTC. Protein product: CASSYRLAGDEQYF.

This clonotype has a single count. The CDR3 DNA is TGTGCCAGCAGCTTATCCGGGAGGATTGGTGAGCAGTTCTTC. Protein product: CASSLSGRIGEQFF. This rearrangement joins TRBV7-9 to TRBJ2-1; 7 bases are shared with TRBD2. Losses at the gene ends were 2 bases for V and 9 bases for J; bases not matched to a gene: 7. This CDR3 comprises 14 residues. Germline assignment: CDR1 SEHNR and CDR2 FQNEAQ (reference sequence). The full variable domain, its missing parts supplied by reference TRBV7-9 and TRBJ2-1, is DTGVSQNPRHKITKRGQNVTFRCDPISEHNRLYWYRQTLGQGPEFLTYFQNEAQLEKSRLLSDRFSAERPKGSFSTLEIQRTEQGDSAMYLCASSLSGRIGEQFFGPGTRLTVL.

This clonotype was detected many times. The J gene is TRBJ2-7, the V gene TRBV7-6; weak D call: TRBD1 (6 bases). Germline V gene sequence: CDR1 SGHVS, CDR2 FNYEAQ. The germline V and J ends were trimmed by 3 bases and 6 bases, with 9 bases remaining between them. The CDR3 is made up of 12 amino acids. CDR3 nucleotides: TGTGCCAGCAGCTTCAGGGGCGGCGAGCAGTACTTC. Amino acid sequence: CASSFRGGEQYF.

This clonotype was found many times. This sequence joins TRBV7-2 and TRBJ2-5; D is perhaps TRBD2 (5 bases). The germline V gene encodes CDR1 SGHTA and CDR2 FQGNSA. The CDR3 sequence is 15 residues long. V was cut by 1 base and J by 2 bases, with 11 bases left in between. This CDR3 is CASSLGAGVQETQYF. In DNA, the CDR3 is TGTGCCAGCAGCTTAGGGGCCGGGGTACAAGAGACCCAGTACTTC. Combining the CDR3 with reference TRBV7-2 and TRBJ2-5 gives the whole variable domain GAGVSQSPSNKVTEKGKDVELRCDPISGHTALYWYRQSLGQGLEFLIYFQGNSAPDKSGLPSDRFSAERTGGSVSTLTIQRTQQEDSAVYLCASSLGAGVQETQYFGPGTRLLVL.

The J gene is TRBJ1-3, the V gene TRBV6-1, with a possible D match to TRBD1 (5 bases). The germline CDR1 and CDR2 sequences are MNHNS and SASEGT. The V end was cut by 4 bases, the J end by 2 bases, with 12 bases between. This CDR3 contains 15 residues. Here the CDR3 DNA reads TGTGCCAGCAGTGTCACAGGTGTTCCTGGAAACACCATATATTTT. It encodes CASSVTGVPGNTIYF.

This clonotype was recorded at least ten times. V usage is TRBV28 and J usage is TRBJ2-5, with D maybe TRBD1 (5 bases). In germline, CDR1 is MDHEN, CDR2 SYDVKM. The CDR3 is made up of 16 amino acids. V was shortened by 3 bases and J by 5 bases, with 19 bases between the two germline ends. The CDR3 DNA reads TGTGCCAGCAGTTTTCATTATAGGGGCCCTACGGAGACCCAGTACTTC. This sequence encodes CASSFHYRGPTETQYF.

Many counts were recorded for this clonotype. V usage is TRBV7-8 and J usage is TRBJ2-5; D remains unclear. CDR3 length equals 14 residues. Germline CDR1 and CDR2: SGHVS and FQNEAQ. Between the trimmed V and J ends, which lost 2 bases and 1 base, there was a span of 8 bases. The CDR3 DNA is TGTGCCAGCAGCTTAAGAGAGTTCCAAGAGACCCAGTACTTC. The encoded protein is CASSLREFQETQYF.

This clonotype came up many times. J is TRBJ1-6 and V is TRBV28, with TRBD1 matching 10 bases. The germline gives CDR1 MDHEN, CDR2 SYDVKM. Trimming at V came to 5 bases and at J to 9 bases, leaving 10 bases not matched to a gene. This CDR3 region has 16 residues. The CDR3 DNA follows: TGTGCCAGCAGTCGGGACAGGGGAGGAAGTAGTTCACCCCTCCACTTT. This sequence encodes CASSRDRGGSSSPLHF.

This clonotype was found a few times. The chain employs TRBV9 and TRBJ2-2, with D possibly being TRBD1 (5 bases). V was cut by 5 bases and J by 5 bases, with 13 bases left in between. The CDR3 length is 14 residues. In germline, CDR1 is SGDLS, CDR2 YYNGEE. The DNA for the CDR3 is TGTGCCAGCAGAGAGACCCCAGGGACCGGGGAGCTGTTTTTT. This gives the protein CASRETPGTGELFF.